This TCR beta chain was recovered during a study of blood T cell repertoires in COVID-19 (TCRdb year 2020). With respect to the entire study: Samples from collaborators originated in the United States, Italy and Spain and spanned both the acute and convalescent phases of COVID-19. The material from the prospective study consisted of cDNA or gDNA derived from T cells, B-cell-depleted T cells, or PBMCs. The dataset comprised deeply sampled blood TCRbeta repertoires from subjects exposed to, actively infected with, or recovered from COVID-19. The samples were drawn from the first 160 participants of the ongoing ImmuneRACE study and from 950 to 1,500 subjects provided by 6 global collaborators. The repertoires were released in a freely available public database intended as a resource for research on the immune response to SARS-CoV-2. HLA class I and class II types, where available, came from metadata supplied by the sample provider rather than from assay-based typing. Sample metadata almost always included a de-identified subject ID, COVID-19 status, age in years and sex. The investigation overall reported the following: Clinical and demographic metadata were provided uncurated, with the amount varying by source and participant.

The collaborating institutions used their own protocols to collect whole blood in K2EDTA tubes. For TCRbeta analysis, collaborators shipped samples as frozen whole blood, isolated PBMCs, or DNA extracted from either of those sample types. This clone was counted a single time. Its antigen target is currently unknown. Base qualities are missing; no much larger clone stands one base away. The immunoSEQ Assay, a bias-controlled multiplex PCR, was used to amplify TCRbeta CDR3 regions from genomic DNA. For the original study's pipeline: Within the assay, amplification of reference gene primers was used to estimate how many nucleated cells each sample contained. Sequence reads were collapsed and filtered to measure the absolute abundance of every unique TCRbeta CDR3 rearrangement. Productive Simpson clonality was computed per sample as the square root of Simpson's diversity index over productive rearrangements. Imported from immuneACCESS, the table was reduced by TCRdb to in-frame sequences with V and J called. These copies leave out some clones; in studies compared against another copy, an unresolved V gene accounts for under half, and the cause of the remainder is not known. D and trimming were read from the DNA, whereas the V and J calls and clone size are those reported in that table. In all, the sample holds some 190,000 clones, and less than 90% of those were seen once. The ten top clones hold about a fifth of the sample.

The germline V gene supplies CDR1 MGHRA and CDR2 YSYEKL. Including cysteine and phenylalanine, the CDR3 has 14 amino acids. Left in the record is the CDR3 DNA by itself, 42 bases read in frame from the first base. Trimming leaves V shorter by 5 bases and J shorter by 8 bases, with the junction holding 7 bases beyond the gene matches. The source is a human donor in a cohort sampled during active COVID-19. The V and J genes are TRBV4-1 and TRBJ2-1; TRBD2 fits 9 bases in the junction. Sequencing was performed on peripheral blood. The nucleotide sequence reads as follows: TGCGCCAGCAGCTGGGGACTAGCAGGCGATGAGCAGTTCTTC. It codes for CASSWGLAGDEQFF.